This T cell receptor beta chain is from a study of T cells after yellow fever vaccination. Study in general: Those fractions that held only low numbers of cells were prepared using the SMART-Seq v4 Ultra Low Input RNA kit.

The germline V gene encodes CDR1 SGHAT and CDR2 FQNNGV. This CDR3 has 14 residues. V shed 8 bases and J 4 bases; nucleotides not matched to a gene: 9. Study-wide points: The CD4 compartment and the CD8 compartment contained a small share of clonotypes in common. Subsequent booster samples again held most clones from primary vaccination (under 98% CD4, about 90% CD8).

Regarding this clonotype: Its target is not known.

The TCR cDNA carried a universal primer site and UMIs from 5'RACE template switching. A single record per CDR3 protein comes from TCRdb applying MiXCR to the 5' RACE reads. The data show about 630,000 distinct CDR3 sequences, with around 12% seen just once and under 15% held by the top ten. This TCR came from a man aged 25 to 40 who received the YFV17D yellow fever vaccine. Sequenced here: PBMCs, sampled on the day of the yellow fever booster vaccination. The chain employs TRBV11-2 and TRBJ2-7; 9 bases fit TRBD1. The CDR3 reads CASRKGQGTYEQYF. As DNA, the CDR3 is TGTGCCAGCCGGAAGGGACAGGGAACTTACGAGCAGTACTTC. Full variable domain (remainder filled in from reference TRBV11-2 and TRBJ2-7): EAGVAQSPRYKIIEKRQSVAFWCNPISGHATLYWYQQILGQGPKLLIQFQNNGVVDDSQLPKDRFSAERLKGVDSTLKIQPAKLEDSAVYLCASRKGQGTYEQYFGPGTRLTVT.